The clone carrying this T cell receptor (beta chain) was seen a single time. What it binds is not known. Using immunoSEQ multiplex PCR, the repertoire was profiled, and TCRdb retains in-frame clones only, with some absent. The sample gives around 600,000 clones, 97% of which show up once; 0.057% is in the top ten. These data originate in a study of shared clonotypes between healthy human individuals. Study-wide results and limits: Naive subsets typically showed greater estimated richness than memory subsets.

The V end was cut by 6 bases, the J end by 0 bases, with 11 bases between. This CDR3 comprises 14 residues. The germline gives CDR1 MNHEY, CDR2 SVGAGI. The TCR sequence derives from a woman aged 30 to 39 in good health. Sequencing was performed on naive CD4+ T cells sorted from blood. The subset was: CD45RA+ positively selected. The rearrangement links TRBV6-5 to TRBJ1-2; D gene uncertain. CDR3 residues: CASSRSTANYGYTF. CDR3 nucleotides: TGTGCCAGCAGCCGAAGTACAGCTAACTATGGCTACACCTTC.